Here is one TCR beta chain with its context. The sample belongs to a study of memory CD8 T cells in hepatitis C reinfection. Time point reported: late/post reinfection, 12 to 24 weeks after detection. TCR sequencing was done directly ex vivo on sorted cells, without expansion in vitro. Produced via immunoSEQ multiplex PCR; TCRdb's table is partial and in-frame only. There are some 44,000 clones in the sample; 85% to 90% occur only once, and 0.72% lies in the top ten. The CDR3 covers 13 residues. The germline CDR1 and CDR2 sequences are LNHNV and YYDKDF (reference sequence). V lost 8 bases, J lost 4 bases, and 13 bases lay in between.

This chain links TRBV15 with TRBJ2-3, with D possibly matching TRBD2 (6 bases). Sequencing used naive CD8+ T cells sorted from blood. The clonotype comes from a man aged 18 to 35 with hepatitis C virus infection. The CDR3, as DNA: TGTGCCACCTGTGTGGGGGGTGCAGATACGCAGTATTTT. Its protein product is CATCVGGADTQYF.